Detailed here is one T cell receptor beta chain. 5'RACE with constant-segment primers built TCRalpha and TCRbeta cDNA libraries with UMIs. TCRdb reprocessed the 5' RACE reads via MiXCR and lists one record per CDR3 protein. Among some 120,000 distinct CDR3 sequences listed, about 15% were seen once. The data were obtained in a study of T-cell memory formation after mild COVID-19. On the study more broadly: The two donors had largely donor-specific TCR clusters.

CDR1 SEHNR and CDR2 FQNEAQ come from the germline V gene (reference sequence). The CDR3 length is 16 residues. V trimming: 2 bases; J trimming: 3 bases; junction bases outside the gene matches: 8. The sequenced sample consisted of PBMCs or a T cell subset sorted from them (not recorded which). V is TRBV7-9 and J is TRBJ2-3; 7 positions match TRBD2. The receptor comes from a young man who had mild COVID-19 (a few samples of this study predate the infection). Cell type and time point are not known. The chain's CDR3 is CASSLSAGDFTDTQYF. The CDR3 DNA reads as TGTGCCAGCAGCTTATCCGCGGGGGACTTTACAGATACGCAGTATTTT.